This T cell receptor beta chain comes out of a study of T cells in Graves' hyperthyroidism and ophthalmopathy. Amplification targeted TCR beta CDR3 regions from RNA transcripts. HTBI primers drove first-round RT-PCR of the TCR CDR3. TCRdb passed the multiplex PCR reads through MiXCR, listing each CDR3 protein once. The repertoire has about 330,000 distinct CDR3 sequences, approximately 15% of them found once; the top ten carry 30% to 40%. V lost 6 bases and J lost 10, with 16 bases in between. The CDR3 sequence is 13 residues long. The sequence was obtained from a woman aged 40 to 50 with Graves' ophthalmopathy. The sample consisted of blood. This chain uses TRBV12-3 or TRBV12-4 with TRBJ2-1; tentative D call: TRBD1 (6 bases). The CDR3 is CASSKSGVGEQFF. CDR3 sequence (DNA): TGTGCCAGCAGCAAGTCAGGGGTCGGCGAGCAGTTCTTC.